One sample yielded the 10 T cell receptor beta chains listed below, sequenced in a study of cytomegalovirus exposure and HLA in healthy donors. PCR was performed using 60 Vbeta and 13 Jbeta primers. The assay was immunoSEQ multiplex PCR, and TCRdb's table has in-frame clones only and misses some. The sample yields about 150,000 clones, roughly 73% seen once. Sequencing was performed on PBMCs. The source of these receptors is a woman aged 18 to 35 in good health and CMV-seronegative.

J is TRBJ1-5 and V is TRBV12-2; the D call of TRBD1 is as the table states it, not checked on the DNA. TRBV12-2 is reported as a pseudogene. The CDR3 runs to 16 residues. CDR3 bases: TGTGCAAGTCGCTTAGTACAGTTACTTAGCAATCAGCCCCAGCATTTT. This translates into CASRLVQLLSNQPQHF.

The V gene is TRBV29-1, the J gene TRBJ2-2, with D tentatively TRBD1 (6 bases). V was pared by 4 bases and J by 2 bases, with 11 bases between. This CDR3 spans 14 amino acids. Germline V lookup: CDR1 SQVTM, CDR2 ANQGSEA. The CDR3 sequence: CSVAGTQNTGELFF. The CDR3, as DNA: TGCAGCGTTGCTGGGACACAAAACACCGGGGAGCTGTTTTTT.

V usage is TRBV6-1 and J usage is TRBJ1-2, with a possible D match to TRBD1 (5 bases). This CDR3 comprises 14 residues. Per the germline V gene, CDR1 is MNHNS and CDR2 is SASEGT. V gave up 5 bases and J gave up 4 bases, with 14 bases separating them. The CDR3: CASSPQGLGYGYTF. In DNA form, the CDR3 reads TGTGCCAGCAGTCCTCAGGGCCTTGGCTATGGCTACACCTTC.

CDR3 protein: CASSLAAGRSSGANVLTF. CDR3 bases: TGTGCCAGCAGCTTAGCGGCAGGGCGTAGCTCTGGGGCCAACGTCCTGACTTTC. This chain uses TRBV7-2 with TRBJ2-6, with D possibly being TRBD1 (5 bases). Germline CDR1 reads SGHTA; CDR2 reads FQGNSA. V was clipped by 0 bases and J by 0 bases, with 12 bases between them. The CDR3 runs 18 residues. Drawing the rest from reference TRBV7-2 and TRBJ2-6, the complete variable domain is GAGVSQSPSNKVTEKGKDVELRCDPISGHTALYWYRQSLGQGLEFLIYFQGNSAPDKSGLPSDRFSAERTGGSVSTLTIQRTQQEDSAVYLCASSLAAGRSSGANVLTFGAGSRLTVL.

This chain connects TRBV9 to TRBJ2-1; 9 bases are shared with TRBD2. Germline assignment: CDR1 SGDLS and CDR2 YYNGEE. Unmatched junction bases numbered 5, after V lost 4 bases and J lost 0 bases. This CDR3 comprises 16 residues. The CDR3: CASSLRLAASYNEQFF. DNA of the CDR3: TGTGCCAGCAGCTTAAGACTAGCGGCCTCCTACAATGAGCAGTTCTTC.

The chain joins TRBV5-6 to TRBJ1-1; D is perhaps TRBD1 (6 bases). CDR1 is SGHDT and CDR2 is YYEEEE in the germline V gene. The V end was cut by 5 bases, the J end by 5 bases, with 19 bases between. The CDR3 is made up of 15 amino acids. The DNA of the CDR3 is TGTGCCAGCAGTCTAAGGGACAAACTAGGAACTGAAGCTTTCTTT. It encodes CASSLRDKLGTEAFF.

The V gene is TRBV9, the J gene TRBJ2-5; 12 bases align to TRBD2. CDR1 and CDR2 from the germline V gene are SGDLS and YYNGEE. V was clipped by 0 bases and J by 5 bases; unmatched bases: 11. The CDR3 consists of 18 residues. The CDR3 here is CASSVVGASGGALETQYF. The CDR3 DNA reads as TGTGCCAGCAGCGTAGTAGGGGCTAGCGGGGGGGCCCTGGAGACCCAGTACTTC.

The chain is built from TRBV7-2 and TRBJ2-7; 10 bases are shared with TRBD2. Trimming removed 7 bases from V and 2 bases from J; junction bases left unmatched: 5. The CDR3 length is 14 residues. Germline values: CDR1 SGHTA, CDR2 FQGNSA. CDR3 in DNA: TGTGCCAGCAACCTAGCGGGGGCGACCTACGAGCAGTACTTC. Amino acid sequence: CASNLAGATYEQYF.

The sample holds a few counts of this clone. V gene TRBV5-5 combines with J gene TRBJ1-2; unclear D gene. Germline loops: CDR1 SGHKS, CDR2 YYEKEE (reference sequence). V lost 3 bases and J 5 bases, leaving 14 bases between the germline ends. The CDR3 is made up of 14 amino acids. As DNA, the CDR3 is TGTGCCAGCAGCTCCTCAGTCGTCGATTATGGCTACACCTTC. This gives the protein CASSSSVVDYGYTF. Looking up the rest from reference TRBV5-5 and TRBJ1-2 gives the full variable domain: DAGVTQSPTHLIKTRGQQVTLRCSPISGHKSVSWYQQVLGQGPQFIFQYYEKEERGRGNFPDRFSARQFPNYSSELNVNALLLGDSALYLCASSSSVVDYGYTFGSGTRLTVV.

The chain employs TRBV2 and TRBJ1-6, with 9 bases lining up with TRBD1. This CDR3 comprises 14 residues. Trimming cost V 6 bases and J 6 bases; bases outside gene matches: 3. CDR1 is SNHLY, CDR2 FYNNEI, per germline. CDR3 region: CASRSGQGNSPLHF. Written as DNA, the CDR3 is TGTGCCAGCAGATCGGGACAGGGTAATTCACCCCTCCACTTT.